A selection of T cell receptor beta chains follows, all from one sample in a study of OX40 agonist ivuxolimab in advanced cancers. Sequenced by immunoSEQ multiplex PCR; TCRdb stores in-frame clones only, minus some. The sample records about 73,000 clones, about nine tenths being singletons. Here the sequenced sample was CD4+ or CD8+ T cells sorted from blood, taken in a trial of the OX40 agonist ivuxolimab. The origin of the receptors is an adult with an advanced solid tumor such as melanoma, head and neck, liver or kidney cancer. The CDR3 runs from the conserved cysteine through the conserved F or W. The D gene is left open where the match is weak. For some rows the clone size is stated as once, few or many, or as a class when expanded; others skip it.

d_gene	abundance	v_gene	j_gene	CDR3nt	CDR3aa
TRBD2	NA	TRBV25-1	TRBJ2-7	TGTGCCAGCAGTGAAGTACCTAGCGGGGGAAAGCAGTACTTC	CASSEVPSGGKQYF
NA	NA	TRBV29-1	TRBJ1-4	TGCAGCGTTCAAATCTTCGGGGAGAGGGAAAAACTGTTTTTT	CSVQIFGEREKLFF
TRBD1	NA	TRBV7-2	TRBJ1-5	TGTGCCAGCAGTCCCGGGACAGGGGGTGAGCCCCAGCATTTT	CASSPGTGGEPQHF
NA	NA	TRBV19	TRBJ1-4	TGTGCCAGTAGCCCCGGACGGGGTGGAGATGAAAAACTGTTTTTT	CASSPGRGGDEKLFF
NA	once	TRBV21-1	TRBJ2-7	TGTGCCAGCAGTGTGTTACACGTGTTAGACGAGCAGTACTTC	CASSVLHVLDEQYF
NA	NA	TRBV28	TRBJ2-2	TGTGCCAGCAGTCCACAGAACACCGGGGAGCTGTTTTTT	CASSPQNTGELFF
NA	NA	TRBV5-5	TRBJ1-5	TGTGCCAGCAGCCGGGCAGGGCGTTCACCCCAGCATTTT	CASSRAGRSPQHF
NA	NA	TRBV4-2	TRBJ2-1	TGTGCCAGCAGCCAAGATGGGCAGGGGGGAAAGAATGAGCAGTTCTTC	CASSQDGQGGKNEQFF
TRBD2	NA	TRBV7-2	TRBJ2-5	TGTGCCAGCAGCTTAGAAGAGGGACTAGCGGGAACCAACTTC	CASSLEEGLAGTNF
NA	NA	TRBV6-1	TRBJ2-6	TGTGCCAGCAGTGCCACAACAGGGTCTGGGGCCAACGTCCTGACTTTC	CASSATTGSGANVLTF
NA	NA	TRBV6-6	TRBJ2-7	TGTGCCAGCAGTTACTCGTCACAGATTACCTACGAGCAGTACTTC	CASSYSSQITYEQYF
NA	NA	TRBV5-1	TRBJ1-5	TGCGCCAGCAGCTGGGAGGGCAGAAGCAATCAGCCCCAGCATTTT	CASSWEGRSNQPQHF
NA	NA	TRBV6-5	TRBJ2-1	TGTGCCAGCAGTCCCTTGAGGGGGTGGAACAATGAGCAGTTCTTC	CASSPLRGWNNEQFF
TRBD2	once	TRBV15	TRBJ2-5	TGTGCCACCCGGCCAGCGGGAGGGCCAGAGACCCAGTACTTC	CATRPAGGPETQYF
TRBD2	NA	TRBV4-1	TRBJ2-3	TGCGCCAGCAGCCAAGAAGCGGGAAGAACAGATACGCAGTATTTT	CASSQEAGRTDTQYF
NA	NA	TRBV27	TRBJ1-1	TGTGCCAGCAGTTTATTCCCGGGAACTGAAGCTTTCTTT	CASSLFPGTEAFF
NA	NA	TRBV30	TRBJ1-4	TGTGCCTGGACCGGCGGAGGGGCATTGGTAAAAAAACTGTTTTTT	CAWTGGGALVKKLFF